This TCR beta chain was profiled in a study of monozygotic twins with inflammatory bowel disease. Study outcomes and limitations: TCRbeta inverse Simpson diversity was decreased in IBD patients versus healthy co-twins. Repertoire likeness was no different across concordant and discordant twins, perhaps owing to restricted power. Especially where disease activity was present, IBD patients had fewer clonotypes in common with others than healthy twins did.

Germline CDR1 reads SQVTM; CDR2 reads ANQGSEA. The CDR3 extends over 16 amino acids. Worth noting for this clonotype: Its target is unknown.

TCRdb processed the 5' RACE reads again and assigns one entry to each CDR3 protein, with no DNA. The sample totals 200,000 to 250,000 distinct CDR3 sequences; its top ten clones hold roughly 8%. The TCR sequence derives from a human donor with ulcerative colitis or Crohn's disease, or a healthy co-twin of an affected twin (not recorded which). V and J are TRBV29-1 and TRBJ2-3; TCRdb lists TRBD2, though no DNA is available to test this call. The sample consisted of blood. CDR3: CSALLGSSGVRDTQYF.